Below are 15 T cell receptor beta chains sequenced from a single sample in a study of T cells after yellow fever vaccination. TCRdb ran MiXCR on the 5' RACE reads and lists one entry per CDR3 protein. This sample has over 35,000 distinct CDR3 sequences, with more than 6% found just once. Specimen: PBMCs, either bulk or a sorted T-cell subset (CD4+, CD8+, memory, or dextramer-sorted; not recorded which), collected 45 days after the yellow fever booster vaccination. The source of these receptors is a man aged 30 to 39 who received the YFV17D yellow fever vaccine.

This clonotype was counted many times. This sequence joins TRBV5-1 and TRBJ1-6; TRBD1 matches 9 bases. This CDR3 has 15 amino acids. CDR1 is SGHRS and CDR2 is YFSETQ in the germline V gene. Trimming at V came to 0 bases and at J to 8 bases, leaving 3 bases not matched to a gene. Here the CDR3 DNA reads TGCGCCAGCAGCTTGGAGGGACAGGGATATTCACCCCTCCACTTT. Translating gives CASSLEGQGYSPLHF.

This clonotype has only a few counts. V is TRBV6-1 and J is TRBJ2-7; 11 nucleotides agree with TRBD1. This CDR3 contains 13 residues. The V gene end was trimmed by 6 bases and the J gene end by 6 bases; junction bases not matched to a gene: 4. Per germline, CDR1 MNHNS and CDR2 SASEGT. CDR3 sequence (DNA): TGTGCCAGCAGCCTGGGACAGGGGGTCGAGCAGTACTTC. Protein: CASSLGQGVEQYF.

The V call is TRBV18, the J call TRBJ1-1, with 8 bases that match TRBD1. The germline CDR1 and CDR2 sequences are KGHSH and LQKENI. Trimming cost V 3 bases and J 0 bases; bases outside gene matches: 6. This CDR3 region has 16 residues. In nucleotides, the CDR3 is TGTGCCAGCTCACCTGTTGGACAGGGTATGAACACTGAAGCTTTCTTT. As protein: CASSPVGQGMNTEAFF.

This clonotype has ten or more counts. The rearrangement uses TRBV12-3 or TRBV12-4 and TRBJ2-2; no clear D gene. The V and J ends lost 7 bases and 5 bases respectively, with 11 bases between them. The CDR3 has 13 amino acids. The CDR3 loop reads CASTNVSTGELFF. The DNA for the CDR3 is TGTGCCAGCACCAACGTGTCGACCGGGGAGCTGTTTTTT.

This clonotype was picked up many times. The CDR3 DNA reads as TGCGCCAGCAGTGGCAGACAGGTTCTTAATGAAAAACTGTTTTTT. It yields the protein CASSGRQVLNEKLFF. V gene TRBV10-1 combines with J gene TRBJ1-4; possibly TRBD1 for D (6 bases). The CDR3 runs to 15 residues. Trimming removed 4 bases from V and 4 bases from J, with 13 bases in between. Germline lookup yields CDR1 WNHNN and CDR2 SYGVQD (reference sequence).

V is TRBV20-1 and J is TRBJ2-5; D not resolved. The CDR3 has 13 residues. Germline CDR1 DFQATT, CDR2 SNEGSKA (reference sequence). The CDR3 region has the DNA TGCAGCGTACCTCTCGTGAACCAAGAGACCCAGTACTTC. This codes for CSVPLVNQETQYF.

This clonotype was picked up many times. The V call is TRBV20-1, the J call TRBJ2-7, with D possibly being TRBD1 (6 bases). CDR3 length equals 13 residues. CDR1 DFQATT and CDR2 SNEGSKA come from the germline V gene (reference sequence). V lost 6 bases and J lost 3, with 15 bases in between. The CDR3 DNA is TGCAGTGCCAACAGGAAAGGGGGCTACGAGCAGTACTTC. Translating gives CSANRKGGYEQYF.

This clonotype was seen repeatedly, ten times or more. The chain uses TRBV24-1 and TRBJ2-6, with 8 bases identical to TRBD2. The CDR3 runs to 16 residues. Germline V gene sequence: CDR1 KGHDR, CDR2 SFDVKD. The trim removed 7 bases at V and 0 bases at J, leaving 4 bases unmatched. This CDR3 is CATSPAGVSGANVLTF. For the CDR3, the DNA is TGTGCCACCAGCCCAGCGGGGGTCTCTGGGGCCAACGTCCTGACTTTC.

This clonotype was recorded a few times. The V gene is TRBV2, the J gene TRBJ2-1; D might be TRBD1 (5 bases). The CDR3 runs 13 residues. Germline V gene lookup returns CDR1 SNHLY and CDR2 FYNNEI. Trimming cost V 2 bases and J 8 bases, with 10 bases left between them. DNA of the CDR3: TGTGCCAGCAGTGAACAGGGTAGCTATGAGCAGTTCTTC. It translates to CASSEQGSYEQFF.

V usage is TRBV7-2 and J usage is TRBJ2-7; D might be TRBD1 or TRBD2, each matching 5 bases. Per germline, CDR1 SGHTA and CDR2 FQGNSA. The germline V and J ends were trimmed by 1 base and 5 bases, with 12 bases remaining between them. The CDR3 is 14 residues long. This CDR3 is CASSLGGRGHEQYF. The CDR3, as DNA: TGTGCCAGCAGCTTAGGGGGCCGGGGCCACGAGCAGTACTTC.

This clonotype was observed many times. The chain combines TRBV6-5 with TRBJ2-1, with D perhaps TRBD1 (7 bases). V lost 4 bases to trimming and J lost 5 bases, with 9 bases between them. CDR1 is MNHEY, CDR2 SVGAGI, per germline. The CDR3 contains 13 residues. CDR3 residues: CASSFRGDNEQFF. For the CDR3, the DNA is TGTGCCAGCAGTTTCAGGGGGGACAATGAGCAGTTCTTC.

This chain joins TRBV19 and TRBJ2-1, with 12 bases that match TRBD2. With V trimmed by 3 bases and J by 0 bases, 0 bases remained unmatched. The germline V gene has CDR1 LNHDA and CDR2 SQIVND (reference sequence). The CDR3 has 16 residues. The CDR3 DNA reads as TGTGCCAGTAGTATGACTAGCGGGAGCTCCTACAATGAGCAGTTCTTC. Amino acid sequence: CASSMTSGSSYNEQFF.

This rearrangement joins TRBV28 to TRBJ2-3, with D possibly being TRBD1 (5 bases). Trimming stripped 2 bases from V and 6 bases from J, with 9 bases between. CDR3 length equals 13 residues. Germline loops: CDR1 MDHEN, CDR2 SYDVKM. CDR3 amino acids: CASSLPGKDTQYF. DNA for the CDR3: TGTGCCAGCAGTTTACCAGGGAAGGATACGCAGTATTTT.

This clonotype was recorded many times. The V call is TRBV7-2, the J call TRBJ2-3; 11 bases are shared with TRBD2. The CDR3 is made up of 15 amino acids. The germline CDR1 and CDR2 sequences are SGHTA and FQGNSA. Germline trimming cut 5 bases from V and 4 bases from J; bases unmatched to any gene: 5. In DNA, the CDR3 is TGTGCCAGCAGCACCTTAGCGGGAGGGGCAGATACGCAGTATTTT. Its protein is CASSTLAGGADTQYF.

This clonotype was counted at least ten times. The chain recombines TRBV6-1 with TRBJ1-5, with D uncertain. CDR1 and CDR2 from the germline V gene are MNHNS and SASEGT. Between the trimmed V and J ends, which lost 5 bases and 2 bases, there was a span of 10 bases. The CDR3 extends over 14 amino acids. CDR3 in amino acids: CASSLGRGNQPQHF. CDR3 bases: TGTGCCAGCAGTCTTGGGAGGGGCAATCAGCCCCAGCATTTT.